The T cell receptor (beta chain) described here comes from a study of vaccination and CD4 T cells after COVID-19. As for the study in general: Cells received overlapping spike peptides from SARS-CoV-2, HCoV-NL63, HCoV-OC43 and HCoV-229E as stimulation.

Researchers used the Oncomine TCR Beta short-read assay to sequence DNA from cultured CD4+ T cells. TCRdb processed the PCR reads anew with MiXCR; each CDR3 protein has one entry. This table holds around 20,000 distinct CDR3 sequences, roughly 35% found once. About this clonotype itself: Its specificity is unknown.

Germline lookup yields CDR1 MGHRA and CDR2 YSYEKL. The V end lost 3 bases, the J end lost 1 base, and 15 bases lay between the germline ends. The CDR3 length is 16 residues. The time point here: late sampling 161 to 241 days after vaccination in a few convalescent patients. Treatment: approximately 10-day PBMC culture with coronavirus spike peptide pools or control peptides (ViraFEST assay). Following expansion of antigen-specific T cells with peptide pools, ViraFEST then sequenced TCRs. Upon completion of under twelve days of culture, CD4+ T cells were isolated via negative selection. The sample here was CD4+ T cells from blood, cultured in vitro, taken about 7 months after SARS-CoV-2 vaccination. This receptor was identified in a human donor who had recovered from COVID-19. This chain connects TRBV4-1 to TRBJ1-1, with a weak D call TRBD1 (6 bases). CDR3 DNA sequence: TGCGCCAGCAGCCACAGATTAGGGGGGGCGAACACTGAAGCTTTCTTT. Its translation is CASSHRLGGANTEAFF.